A selection of T cell receptor beta chains follows, all from one sample in a study of cytomegalovirus exposure and HLA in healthy donors. Only in-frame clones appear in the TCRdb table, and some are missing; sequencing was by immunoSEQ multiplex PCR. Here the sample spans more than 110,000 clones, around three quarters being singletons. Material: PBMCs. The receptors were sampled from a man aged 18 to 35 in good health and CMV-seronegative. CDR3s leave out the opening cysteine and the closing phenylalanine or tryptophan.

V	length	CDR3
TRBV4-2	14	ASSQEEGQGRTEAF
TRBV2	13	ASSDGRGRGNTIY
TRBV7-9	10	ASSPRQGGYT
TRBV19	15	ASSIRGKTLSGNTIY
TRBV29-1	12	SVDSGGNTDTQY
TRBV30	11	AWTAQAYNEQF
TRBV25-1	13	ASSDPTGGDTEAF
TRBV11-2	13	ASSQEGRHTGELF
TRBV6-5	12	ASRKSGQGYEQY
TRBV5-5	14	ASSPRQGGLDEKLF
TRBV13	12	ASSSGTGEGEQF
TRBV6-1	13	ASSEGTGGSDTQY
TRBV28	12	ASSPRRSNYGYT
TRBV9	12	ASSEGQGTETQY
TRBV5-4	12	ASSLKAGVETQY
TRBV12-5	13	ASGFGGSGANVLT
TRBV5-1	11	ASSASGEIGYT
TRBV13	14	ASRGKGAGVTTEAF
TRBV4-1	13	ASSQQITGGWGYT
TRBV6-5	12	ASSYGSSGNTIY
TRBV7-2	12	ASSLGGPGETQY
TRBV15	10	ATRTGGDTQY
TRBV4-3	12	ASSQDPGGDIQY
TRBV9	14	ASSVWDRGRADTQY
TRBV6-1	13	ASSVRTGGPGEAF
TRBV5-4	13	ASSLGRGLQETQY
TRBV30	13	AWSGGVGARTEAF
TRBV19	15	ASSTRTGGTMNTEAF
TRBV2	12	ASRDRDFGQPQH
TRBV12-5	15	ASGLVLRERGTDTQY
TRBV28	10	ASRGSGQPQH
TRBV6-1	12	ASRVAGANYGYT
TRBV7-2	12	ASSLSRVWETQY
TRBV10-3	11	AISERQDNEQF
TRBV9	14	ASSAYRERSTGELF
TRBV19	13	ASRQPGQKTYEQY
TRBV7-2	13	ASSGTGQGNSPLH
TRBV11-3	10	ASSFSGDEQY
TRBV27	11	ASSLGQNYGYT
TRBV5-1	14	ATRLGVGGGSTEAF